At least ten counts were recorded for the clone carrying this T cell receptor (beta chain). Its antigen is unknown. Germline and junction disagree at one end, which may indicate a read error. Authors of the study amplified TCR beta CDR3 regions from RNA transcripts. Using the HTBI primer set, a first-round RT-PCR was run on the TCR CDR3. One entry per CDR3 protein results from TCRdb running MiXCR on the multiplex PCR reads. The sample has roughly 570,000 distinct CDR3 sequences, more than 15% seen once; the top ten hold roughly 7.3%. The data derive from a study of T cells in Graves' hyperthyroidism and ophthalmopathy. Germline assignment: CDR1 SGHDN and CDR2 FVKESK. CDR3 length equals 15 residues. Broader study findings: Also found in blood were most expanded thyroid clonotypes above 0.001.

The chain recombines TRBV14 with TRBJ2-3; weak D call: TRBD2 (5 bases). The sequenced sample consisted of blood. The TCR comes from a woman aged 30 to 39 with Graves' hyperthyroidism. CDR3 bases: TGCGCCAGCAGCCAAGATTCGGGGAGCACAGATACGCAGTATTTT. Its protein is CASSQDSGSTDTQYF.